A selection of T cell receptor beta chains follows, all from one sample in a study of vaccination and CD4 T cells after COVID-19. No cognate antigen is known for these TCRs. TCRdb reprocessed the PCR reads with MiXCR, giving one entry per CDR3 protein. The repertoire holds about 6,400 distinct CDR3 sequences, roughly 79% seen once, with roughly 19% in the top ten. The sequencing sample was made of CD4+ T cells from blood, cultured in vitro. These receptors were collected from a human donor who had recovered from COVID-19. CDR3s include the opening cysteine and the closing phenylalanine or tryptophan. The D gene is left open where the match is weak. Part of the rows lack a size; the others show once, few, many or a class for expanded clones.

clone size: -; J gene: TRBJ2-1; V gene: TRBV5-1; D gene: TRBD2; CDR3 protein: CASSLIPGTSGTYNEQFF; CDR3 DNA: TGCGCCAGCAGCTTAATTCCAGGGACTAGCGGAACCTACAATGAGCAGTTCTTC
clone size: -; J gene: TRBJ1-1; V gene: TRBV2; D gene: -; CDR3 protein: CASRAQRGGTEAFF; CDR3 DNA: TGTGCCAGCAGAGCGCAAAGGGGGGGGACTGAAGCTTTCTTT
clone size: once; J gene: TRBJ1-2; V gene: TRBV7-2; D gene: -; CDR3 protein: CASSPEGYRRANYGYTF; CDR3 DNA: TGTGCCAGCAGCCCGGAGGGCTACAGGCGGGCAAACTATGGCTACACCTTC
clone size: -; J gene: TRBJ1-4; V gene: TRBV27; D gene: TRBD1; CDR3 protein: CASSPRTGEKLFF; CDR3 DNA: TGTGCCAGCAGTCCTCGGACAGGTGAAAAACTGTTTTTT
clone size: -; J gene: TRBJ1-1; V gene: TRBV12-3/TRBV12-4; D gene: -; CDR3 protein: CASSLFGAGTEAFF; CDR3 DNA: TGTGCCAGCAGTTTATTTGGCGCGGGGACTGAAGCTTTCTTT
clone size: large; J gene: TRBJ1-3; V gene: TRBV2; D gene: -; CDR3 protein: CASSDGAGLSGNTIYF; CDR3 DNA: TGTGCCAGCAGTGACGGCGCAGGTCTTTCTGGAAACACCATATATTTT
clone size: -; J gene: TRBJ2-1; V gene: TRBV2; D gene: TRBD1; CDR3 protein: CASSRDSLYNEQFF; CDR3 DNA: TGTGCCAGCAGTCGGGACAGCTTGTACAATGAGCAGTTCTTC
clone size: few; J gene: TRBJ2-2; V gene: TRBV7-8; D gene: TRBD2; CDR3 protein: CASSPVRGRGITNTGELFF; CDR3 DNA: TGTGCCAGCAGCCCTGTACGCGGGCGGGGGATTACGAACACCGGGGAGCTGTTTTTT
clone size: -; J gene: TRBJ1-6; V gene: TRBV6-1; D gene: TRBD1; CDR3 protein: CASTDRVDSPLHF; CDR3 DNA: TGTGCCAGCACTGACAGGGTTGATTCACCCCTCCACTTT
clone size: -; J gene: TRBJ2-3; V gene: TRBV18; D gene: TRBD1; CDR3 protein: CASSTTGSTDTQYF; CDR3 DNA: TGTGCCAGCTCAACGACAGGGAGCACAGATACGCAGTATTTT
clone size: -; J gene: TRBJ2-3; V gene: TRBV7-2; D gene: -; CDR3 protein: CASSVMGPDTQYF; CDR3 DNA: TGTGCCAGCAGCGTGATGGGTCCAGATACGCAGTATTTT
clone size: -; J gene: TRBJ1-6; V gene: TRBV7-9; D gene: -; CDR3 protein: CASSPSGGSPLHF; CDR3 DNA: TGTGCCAGCAGCCCAAGCGGGGGTTCACCCCTCCACTTT
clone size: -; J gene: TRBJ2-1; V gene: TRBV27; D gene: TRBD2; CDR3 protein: CASSLSLAGVSYNEQFF; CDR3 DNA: TGTGCCAGCAGTTTAAGCCTAGCGGGAGTGTCTTACAATGAGCAGTTCTTC
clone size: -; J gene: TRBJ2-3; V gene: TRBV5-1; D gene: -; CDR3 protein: CASTRGGSTDTQYF; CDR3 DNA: TGCGCCAGCACCAGGGGGGGGAGCACAGATACGCAGTATTTT
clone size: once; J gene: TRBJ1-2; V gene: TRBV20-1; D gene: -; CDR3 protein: CSAHRKIQNGYTF; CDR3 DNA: TGCAGTGCCCATAGGAAGATCCAAAATGGCTACACCTTC
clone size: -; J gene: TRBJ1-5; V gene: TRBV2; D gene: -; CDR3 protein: CASSGQLSNQPQHF; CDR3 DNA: TGTGCCAGCTCCGGACAGCTTAGCAATCAGCCCCAGCATTTT
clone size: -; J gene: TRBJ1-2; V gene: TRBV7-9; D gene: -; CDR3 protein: CASSLLSREPSGETF; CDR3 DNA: TGTGCCAGCAGCTTATTGAGCCGTGAGCCCTCGGGGGAGACCTTC
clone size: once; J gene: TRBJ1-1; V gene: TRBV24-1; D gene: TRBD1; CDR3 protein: CATRAGGVNTEAFF; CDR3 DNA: TGTGCCACTAGGGCAGGGGGCGTGAACACTGAAGCTTTCTTT
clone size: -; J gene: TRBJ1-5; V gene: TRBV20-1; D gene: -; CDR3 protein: CSARDYDSANQPQHF; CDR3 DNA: TGCAGTGCTAGAGACTACGACAGCGCCAATCAGCCCCAGCATTTT
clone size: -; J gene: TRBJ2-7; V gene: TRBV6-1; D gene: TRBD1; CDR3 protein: CASSTRGRGLGEQYF; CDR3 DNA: TGTGCCAGCAGTACCCGGGGCAGGGGGCTAGGCGAGCAGTACTTC
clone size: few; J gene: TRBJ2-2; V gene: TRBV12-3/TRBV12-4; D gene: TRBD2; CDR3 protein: CASSLPGGLKPNTGELFF; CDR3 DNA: TGTGCCAGCAGTCTGCCGGGAGGTCTGAAGCCCAACACCGGGGAGCTGTTTTTT
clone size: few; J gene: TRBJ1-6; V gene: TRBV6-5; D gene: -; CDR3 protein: CASSSDQGFKHSPLHF; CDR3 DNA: TGTGCCAGCAGTTCGGACCAGGGTTTTAAACATTCACCCCTCCACTTT
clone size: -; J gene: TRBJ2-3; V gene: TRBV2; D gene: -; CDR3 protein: CASRQGRDYTQYF; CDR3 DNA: TGTGCCAGCAGACAGGGGCGGGATTACACGCAGTATTTT
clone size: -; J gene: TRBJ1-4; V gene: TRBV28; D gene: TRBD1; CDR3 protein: CASSPIDRAPNEKLFF; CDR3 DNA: TGTGCCAGCAGTCCCATCGACAGGGCACCTAATGAAAAACTGTTTTTT
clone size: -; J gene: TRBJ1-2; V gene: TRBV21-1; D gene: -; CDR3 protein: CASTRVLGQGDENYGYTF; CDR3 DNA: TGTGCCAGCACCCGGGTGTTGGGACAGGGGGACGAGAACTATGGCTACACCTTC
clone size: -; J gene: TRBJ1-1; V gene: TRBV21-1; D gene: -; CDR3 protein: CASSKDGEAFF; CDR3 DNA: TGTGCCAGCAGCAAGGACGGCGAAGCTTTCTTT
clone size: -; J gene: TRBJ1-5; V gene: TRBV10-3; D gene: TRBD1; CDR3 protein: CAISEYSSGQGLHF; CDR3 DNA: TGTGCCATCAGTGAGTACTCTTCCGGACAGGGCCTGCATTTT
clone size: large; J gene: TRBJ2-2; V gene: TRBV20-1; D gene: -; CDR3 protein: CSARVRGRGTGELFF; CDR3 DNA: TGCAGTGCTAGAGTCCGGGGGAGAGGTACCGGGGAGCTGTTTTTT
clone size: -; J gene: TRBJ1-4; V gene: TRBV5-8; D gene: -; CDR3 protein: CASSHTGREEKLFF; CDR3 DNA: TGTGCCAGCAGCCACACAGGGAGGGAAGAAAAACTGTTTTTT
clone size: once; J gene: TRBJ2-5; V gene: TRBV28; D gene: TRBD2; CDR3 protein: CVAASGGSSETQYF; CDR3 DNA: TGTGTCGCAGCTAGCGGGGGATCTTCGGAGACCCAGTACTTC
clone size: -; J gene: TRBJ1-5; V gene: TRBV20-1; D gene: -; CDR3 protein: CSARDFTGGQSNQPQHF; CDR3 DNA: TGCAGTGCTAGAGATTTTACCGGGGGGCAGAGCAATCAGCCCCAGCATTTT
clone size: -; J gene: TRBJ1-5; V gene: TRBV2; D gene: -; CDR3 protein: CASSETGTAWRLNQPQHF; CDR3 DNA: TGTGCCAGCAGTGAAACGGGTACCGCTTGGCGCCTAAATCAGCCCCAGCATTTT